Listed below are T cell receptor beta chains from one sample, sequenced in a study of blood T cells in healthy people across ages. TCRdb redid the calling of the 5' RACE reads with MiXCR, one entry per CDR3 protein. The sample lists about 1.4 million distinct CDR3 sequences, 59% occurring once. The sample was blood. Receptors originate from a man younger than 30 in good health. Both conserved end residues are part of each CDR3. The D gene is left open where the match is weak. Some rows have no size entry. The others give once, few or many, or a class for an expanded clone.

cdr3_aa: CASSQASLAGETQYF
cdr3_nt: TGTGCCAGCAGCCAAGCGTCGCTAGCGGGAGAGACCCAGTACTTC
clone_size: .
j_call: TRBJ2-5
v_call: TRBV14
d_call: TRBD2

cdr3_aa: CASSMARTDGEQYF
cdr3_nt: TGTGCCAGCAGTATGGCACGGACAGACGGAGAGCAGTACTTC
clone_size: few
j_call: TRBJ2-5
v_call: TRBV28
d_call: .

cdr3_aa: CASSDPHDEQFF
cdr3_nt: TGCGCCAGCAGTGACCCTCACGATGAGCAGTTCTTC
clone_size: few
j_call: TRBJ2-1
v_call: TRBV10-2
d_call: .

cdr3_aa: CASSKRSGLEQFF
cdr3_nt: TGTGCCAGCAGTAAAAGGTCAGGACTGGAACAGTTCTTC
clone_size: .
j_call: TRBJ2-1
v_call: TRBV28
d_call: .

cdr3_aa: CASSQVRGGQPQHF
cdr3_nt: TGCGCCAGCAGCCAAGTCAGGGGTGGTCAGCCCCAGCATTTT
clone_size: .
j_call: TRBJ1-5
v_call: TRBV4-1
d_call: .

cdr3_aa: CASSSLNRDTQYF
cdr3_nt: TGTGCCAGCAGCTCCTTAAATAGAGATACGCAGTATTTT
clone_size: .
j_call: TRBJ2-3
v_call: TRBV5-6
d_call: .

cdr3_aa: CSVVASGSITTDTQYF
cdr3_nt: TGCAGCGTTGTGGCTAGCGGGAGTATAACCACAGATACGCAGTATTTT
clone_size: once
j_call: TRBJ2-3
v_call: TRBV29-1
d_call: TRBD2

cdr3_aa: CASMLGQGGTEAFF
cdr3_nt: TGTGCCAGCATGTTGGGACAGGGGGGCACTGAAGCTTTCTTT
clone_size: .
j_call: TRBJ1-1
v_call: TRBV11-2
d_call: TRBD1

cdr3_aa: CASSLGTEAYNEQFF
cdr3_nt: TGTGCCAGCAGTTTAGGGACAGAGGCCTACAATGAGCAGTTCTTC
clone_size: .
j_call: TRBJ2-1
v_call: TRBV27
d_call: TRBD1

cdr3_aa: CASSLPLPGQGDNYEQYF
cdr3_nt: TGTGCCAGCAGTTTACCATTGCCGGGACAGGGGGATAACTACGAGCAGTACTTC
clone_size: once
j_call: TRBJ2-7
v_call: TRBV28
d_call: TRBD1

cdr3_aa: CASILRQNTGELFF
cdr3_nt: TGTGCCAGCATACTCCGACAGAACACCGGGGAGCTGTTTTTT
clone_size: once
j_call: TRBJ2-2
v_call: TRBV6-5
d_call: .

cdr3_aa: CASGPQGAGNQPQHF
cdr3_nt: TGTGCCAGCGGACCCCAGGGCGCAGGCAATCAGCCCCAGCATTTT
clone_size: .
j_call: TRBJ1-5
v_call: TRBV6-5
d_call: .

cdr3_aa: CASSEILPEQFF
cdr3_nt: TGTGCCAGCAGTGAAATATTGCCTGAGCAGTTCTTC
clone_size: .
j_call: TRBJ2-1
v_call: TRBV25-1
d_call: .

cdr3_aa: CASSLIGNYGYTF
cdr3_nt: TGTGCCAGCAGTTTAATAGGAAACTATGGCTACACCTTC
clone_size: .
j_call: TRBJ1-2
v_call: TRBV12-3/TRBV12-4
d_call: .

cdr3_aa: CSAPVGGIAYEQYF
cdr3_nt: TGCAGTGCCCCGGTTGGGGGAATAGCCTACGAGCAGTACTTC
clone_size: .
j_call: TRBJ2-7
v_call: TRBV20-1
d_call: .

cdr3_aa: CASSSPYNEQFF
cdr3_nt: TGTGCCAGCAGCTCCCCCTACAATGAGCAGTTCTTC
clone_size: many
j_call: TRBJ2-1
v_call: TRBV27
d_call: .

cdr3_aa: CASSYSRGGVDEQFF
cdr3_nt: TGTGCTAGCAGTTACTCACGTGGAGGGGTCGATGAGCAGTTCTTC
clone_size: .
j_call: TRBJ2-1
v_call: TRBV6-5
d_call: .

cdr3_aa: CASSQSRAAANNYEQYF
cdr3_nt: TGCGCCAGCAGCCAATCAAGGGCAGCAGCCAATAACTACGAGCAGTACTTC
clone_size: .
j_call: TRBJ2-7
v_call: TRBV4-3
d_call: .

cdr3_aa: CASSRTGAYEQYF
cdr3_nt: TGCGCCAGCAGCAGGACAGGGGCCTACGAGCAGTACTTC
clone_size: many
j_call: TRBJ2-7
v_call: TRBV27
d_call: TRBD1

cdr3_aa: CASRPGPFVDEQYF
cdr3_nt: TGTGCCAGCAGACCAGGGCCGTTTGTCGACGAGCAGTACTTC
clone_size: once
j_call: TRBJ2-7
v_call: TRBV2
d_call: .

cdr3_aa: CASSPDTSYNEQFF
cdr3_nt: TGTGCCAGCAGCCCGGACACTTCCTACAATGAGCAGTTCTTC
clone_size: .
j_call: TRBJ2-1
v_call: TRBV11-3
d_call: .

cdr3_aa: CASSQGRGYYTEAFF
cdr3_nt: TGTGCCAGCAGCCAAGGCAGGGGATATTACACTGAAGCTTTCTTT
clone_size: .
j_call: TRBJ1-1
v_call: TRBV14
d_call: .

cdr3_aa: CASSKAEGDTGELFF
cdr3_nt: TGTGCCAGCAGCAAAGCTGAAGGGGACACCGGGGAGCTGTTTTTT
clone_size: .
j_call: TRBJ2-2
v_call: TRBV21-1
d_call: .

cdr3_aa: CASSPTPAGVNTEAFF
cdr3_nt: TGCGCCAGCAGCCCCACGCCGGCAGGGGTGAACACTGAAGCTTTCTTT
clone_size: few
j_call: TRBJ1-1
v_call: TRBV5-1
d_call: .

cdr3_aa: CSARDRTYNEQFF
cdr3_nt: TGCAGTGCTCGGGACAGGACCTACAATGAGCAGTTCTTC
clone_size: few
j_call: TRBJ2-1
v_call: TRBV20-1
d_call: TRBD1

cdr3_aa: CASTNLEQETQYF
cdr3_nt: TGTGCCAGCACCAATCTGGAGCAAGAGACCCAGTACTTC
clone_size: .
j_call: TRBJ2-5
v_call: TRBV12-3/TRBV12-4
d_call: .

cdr3_aa: CASTKDLLSETQYF
cdr3_nt: TGTGCCAGCACCAAGGACCTCCTTTCAGAGACCCAGTACTTC
clone_size: .
j_call: TRBJ2-5
v_call: TRBV27
d_call: .

cdr3_aa: CASSDSLRTLLSSRGSATNEKLFF
cdr3_nt: TGTGCCAGCAGTGACTCCCTCCGAACCCTCCTCAGCAGCCGGGGTAGCGCAACTAATGAAAAACTGTTTTTT
clone_size: .
j_call: TRBJ1-4
v_call: TRBV6-4
d_call: .

cdr3_aa: CASSQVDGPSTDTQYF
cdr3_nt: TGTGCCAGCAGCCAAGTAGACGGCCCTAGCACAGATACGCAGTATTTT
clone_size: .
j_call: TRBJ2-3
v_call: TRBV3-1
d_call: .

cdr3_aa: CASSLPGPNTEAFF
cdr3_nt: TGTGCCAGCAGCTTACCGGGCCCAAACACTGAAGCTTTCTTT
clone_size: .
j_call: TRBJ1-1
v_call: TRBV13
d_call: .

cdr3_aa: CATSGLRVQGGEQYF
cdr3_nt: TGTGCCACCAGCGGCTTACGGGTTCAAGGGGGCGAGCAGTACTTC
clone_size: once
j_call: TRBJ2-7
v_call: TRBV15
d_call: .

cdr3_aa: CASSDRGAHERFF
cdr3_nt: TGTGCCAGCAGTGACAGGGGGGCACATGAGCGGTTCTTC
clone_size: .
j_call: TRBJ2-1
v_call: TRBV6-5
d_call: TRBD1

cdr3_aa: CASSTTGPGEAFF
cdr3_nt: TGTGCCAGCAGCACAACAGGGCCGGGTGAAGCTTTCTTT
clone_size: .
j_call: TRBJ1-1
v_call: TRBV11-2
d_call: .

cdr3_aa: CASSSYGRTDGYTF
cdr3_nt: TGTGCCAGCAGTTCATACGGCAGGACAGATGGCTACACCTTC
clone_size: .
j_call: TRBJ1-2
v_call: TRBV28
d_call: .

cdr3_aa: CSVEYGGNTEAFF
cdr3_nt: TGCAGCGTTGAATACGGGGGGAACACTGAAGCTTTCTTT
clone_size: .
j_call: TRBJ1-1
v_call: TRBV29-1
d_call: .

cdr3_aa: CASSLRGDWLNTEAFF
cdr3_nt: TGCGCCAGCAGCTTAAGGGGGGATTGGCTGAACACTGAAGCTTTCTTT
clone_size: .
j_call: TRBJ1-1
v_call: TRBV5-1
d_call: .

cdr3_aa: CASSPGFFSAPLHF
cdr3_nt: TGTGCCAGCAGCCCGGGGTTCTTCTCGGCACCCCTCCACTTT
clone_size: .
j_call: TRBJ1-6
v_call: TRBV3-1
d_call: .

cdr3_aa: CASSARWATLAHEQYF
cdr3_nt: TGTGCCAGCTCCGCTCGGTGGGCTACCCTGGCCCACGAGCAGTACTTC
clone_size: .
j_call: TRBJ2-7
v_call: TRBV21-1
d_call: .

cdr3_aa: CASSLHPGTSGSYEQYF
cdr3_nt: TGTGCCAGCAGCCTACACCCCGGGACTAGCGGCTCCTACGAGCAGTACTTC
clone_size: few
j_call: TRBJ2-7
v_call: TRBV7-6
d_call: TRBD2

cdr3_aa: CASRHDHPDTQYF
cdr3_nt: TGTGCCAGCCGACACGACCACCCAGATACGCAGTATTTT
clone_size: .
j_call: TRBJ2-3
v_call: TRBV5-3
d_call: .

cdr3_aa: CASSYSPGGPYNEQFF
cdr3_nt: TGTGCCAGCAGTTACTCTCCAGGGGGACCCTACAATGAGCAGTTCTTC
clone_size: few
j_call: TRBJ2-1
v_call: TRBV6-6
d_call: TRBD1

cdr3_aa: CASSYDRDSGGNTEAFF
cdr3_nt: TGTGCCAGCAGTTACGACCGGGACAGTGGGGGGAACACTGAAGCTTTCTTT
clone_size: .
j_call: TRBJ1-1
v_call: TRBV6-5
d_call: TRBD1

cdr3_aa: CASSQGGGRVGEAFF
cdr3_nt: TGCGCCAGCAGCCAGGGTGGCGGCAGGGTAGGTGAAGCTTTCTTT
clone_size: .
j_call: TRBJ1-1
v_call: TRBV5-1
d_call: .

cdr3_aa: CATGISARDTQYF
cdr3_nt: TGTGCCACCGGCATAAGTGCGAGGGATACGCAGTATTTT
clone_size: .
j_call: TRBJ2-3
v_call: TRBV15
d_call: .

cdr3_aa: CSLEGASTEAFF
cdr3_nt: TGCAGTTTGGAGGGGGCGTCCACTGAAGCTTTCTTT
clone_size: few
j_call: TRBJ1-1
v_call: TRBV29-1
d_call: TRBD1

cdr3_aa: CASSELAGASYEQYF
cdr3_nt: TGTGCCAGCAGTGAACTAGCGGGCGCCTCCTACGAGCAGTACTTC
clone_size: few
j_call: TRBJ2-7
v_call: TRBV6-1
d_call: TRBD2

cdr3_aa: CASGWGRAGNSPLHF
cdr3_nt: TGTGCCAGCGGCTGGGGAAGGGCGGGAAATTCACCCCTCCACTTT
clone_size: once
j_call: TRBJ1-6
v_call: TRBV27
d_call: .

cdr3_aa: CASSLPQVLDTEAFF
cdr3_nt: TGTGCCAGCAGCCTACCACAGGTTTTGGACACTGAAGCTTTCTTT
clone_size: .
j_call: TRBJ1-1
v_call: TRBV7-9
d_call: .

cdr3_aa: CASSYPGISGNTIYF
cdr3_nt: TGCGCCAGCAGCTACCCAGGAATTTCCGGAAACACCATATATTTT
clone_size: .
j_call: TRBJ1-3
v_call: TRBV4-1
d_call: .

cdr3_aa: CASSLTKYSYEQYF
cdr3_nt: TGTGCCAGCAGTTTGACTAAATACTCCTACGAGCAGTACTTC
clone_size: .
j_call: TRBJ2-7
v_call: TRBV6-5
d_call: .